This T cell receptor beta chain was identified in a study of T cells in Graves' hyperthyroidism and ophthalmopathy (dated by TCRdb to between 2018 and 2021). Concerning the study at large: Peripheral blood samples were taken at the time of initial diagnosis, prior to any treatment. A discovery cohort of approximately 97 patients, roughly 43 with Graves' ophthalmopathy and approximately 57 with stable Graves' hyperthyroidism, was used to find distinguishing TCR V-J signatures. An independent validation cohort of around 19 hyperthyroidism patients and 17 patients who later progressed to ophthalmopathy tested prospective prediction of ophthalmopathy. The 100 discovery patients were randomly split 7:3 into training and test sets. The study also compared thyroid tissue and blood T-cell repertoires from more than 5 Graves' hyperthyroidism patients. Once sampling was done, hyperthyroidism patients were given methimazole at a starting dose of 30 mg daily, whereas ophthalmopathy patients were given high-dose intravenous methylprednisolone. According to the paper, TCR Vbeta CDR3 sequencing was carried out on about 140 peripheral blood samples, which came from 40 to 45 ophthalmopathy, 70 to 80 hyperthyroidism and approximately 17 progressor patients.

In the ophthalmopathy patients, disease was moderately to severely active, with a Clinical Activity Score of 3 or more, a NOSPECS grade of 4 or more, and a duration of less than 3 months. The study excluded patients with uncontrolled infections, other autoimmune diseases, pregnancy or lactation. Diagnoses were established on the basis of clinical symptoms, serum thyroxine and TRAb, thyroid ultrasound, and orbital computed tomography. PBMCs were separated from 8 to 10 ml of fresh peripheral blood using Ficoll-Paque density gradient centrifugation. Total RNA was extracted with Trizol reagent, and quality was checked on an Agilent 2100 Bioanalyzer. Regarding this clonotype: The antigen it recognizes is unknown. Qualities for individual bases were not recorded, and no much larger clone is one base off.

Here is what the overall study found, with its caveats: A model built on a 13 V-J signature distinguished ophthalmopathy from stable hyperthyroidism, reaching around 87% sensitivity and around 81% specificity in cross-validation and 80%/75% in testing. Most expanded thyroid clonotypes (frequency above 0.001) were also found in blood, which suggests that blood repertoires may mirror thyroid immune responses. During validation, the model predicted progression to ophthalmopathy a median of about 5.9 months ahead of onset, with around 65% sensitivity and 72.22% specificity. No statistical method was used to fix the sample size in advance, and group allocation was not hidden from the investigators.

TCR beta CDR3 regions were amplified from RNA transcripts. A first-round RT-PCR of the TCR CDR3 used the HTBI primer set with the Qiagen OneStep RT-PCR kit. A second multiplex PCR round built the libraries, followed by size selection and purification. The libraries were sequenced on an Illumina HiSeq2000 using paired-end 100 bp reads. In the original analysis: SOAPnuke was used to process the raw data, throwing out any read that contained adapters or uncalled bases, had a mean Phred below 15, or lacked an exact constant-primer or identifier match. COPE v1.2.5 was used to merge high-quality paired reads, and clonotypes were defined as unique nucleotide sequences. MiTCR v1.1 was used to align clonotypes to the IMGT TRBV, TRBD and TRBJ reference segments. Analysis was restricted to V-J combinations with a frequency above 0.0001, which covered 99% to 99.2% of repertoires. A TCS score was defined as the ratio between F50 (clonal expansion) and ExV (chaos), using BLOSUM62-based TCRdist between CDR3 peptides within each V-J. Welch's t-statistics and random forest reduced fewer than 550 V-J features to about 13, which were used in a naive Bayes classifier (R e1071). The raw public reads went through TCRdb reprocessing: fastp at Q25, MiXCR clone calling, in-frame beta chains kept. Merged by CDR3 protein, the rows form single entries marked with the most common genes and DNA. TCRdb, not the original authors, processed these V and J calls. This sample lists hundreds of thousands of distinct CDR3 sequences; approximately 16% were detected once. The top ten clonotypes cover about 21% of the sample.

Reading the germline V gene (reference sequence) gives CDR1 LNHDA and CDR2 SQIVND. There are 13 amino acids in the CDR3, from cysteine to phenylalanine inclusive. The only DNA kept is the CDR3, 39 bases in frame from the first base. V is reduced by 4 bases and J by 7 bases, leaving a spacing of 11 bases between them. The chain joins TRBV19 to TRBJ2-1; a weak D assignment points to TRBD2 (5 bases agree). This TCR was sampled from a woman aged 60-75 years with Graves' ophthalmopathy. The sequencing sample was made of blood. In nucleotide form, the sequence is TGTGCCAGTAGTACCTTGACGGGGAATGAGCAGTTCTTC. The encoded protein is CASSTLTGNEQFF.